What follows are 6 T cell receptor beta chains derived from one specimen sequenced in a study of Graves' ophthalmopathy and Graves' hyperthyroidism (dated by TCRdb to the late 2010s). Instrument on record: Illumina HiSeq 2000. TCR beta CDR3 regions were amplified from RNA transcripts for repertoire sequencing. The first round was an RT-PCR using HTBI primers with the Qiagen OneStep RT-PCR kit, and this first round was followed by a second-round multiplex PCR, then size selection and purification. TCRdb's own reprocessing of the public reads used fastp at Q25 and MiXCR and kept productive beta chains. Every entry covers one CDR3 protein and lists the most common genes and DNA from its rows. This sample holds some 350,000 distinct CDR3 sequences; about 17% were observed only once. The ten largest clones represent 2.4% of the sample. Source material: peripheral blood. The receptor set was obtained from an adult woman with stable Graves' hyperthyroidism.

The genes are TRBV6-1 and TRBJ1-1, with D maybe TRBD1 (6 bases). Germline CDR1 and CDR2: MNHNS and SASEGT. V lost 6 bases, J lost 5 bases, and 13 bases lay in between. The CDR3 contains 13 residues. Here the CDR3 DNA reads TGTGCCAGCAGGGACAGACCCAGGACTGAAGCTTTCTTT. Its protein is CASRDRPRTEAFF.

This clonotype came up many times. The gene calls are TRBV5-1 and TRBJ2-2, with 9 positions matching TRBD1. The CDR3 totals 16 residues. Germline CDR1 SGHRS, CDR2 YFSETQ. Germline trimming cut 4 bases from V and 4 bases from J; bases unmatched to any gene: 8. CDR3 amino acids: CASSPNRGLFTGELFF. CDR3 DNA sequence: TGCGCCAGCAGCCCAAACAGGGGGCTCTTCACCGGGGAGCTGTTTTTT.

There are many counts of this clonotype. The chain combines TRBV30 with TRBJ2-5; 8 bases are a match to TRBD2. Germline assignment: CDR1 GTSNPN and CDR2 SVGIG (reference sequence). Losses at the gene ends were 0 bases for V and 7 bases for J; bases not matched to a gene: 1. CDR3 length: 12 residues. This CDR3 reads CAWSVAGGTQYF. The CDR3 DNA sequence: TGTGCCTGGAGTGTGGCGGGAGGGACCCAGTACTTC.

This clonotype was counted at least ten times. J is TRBJ2-5 and V is TRBV6-5; D call uncertain. Germline V gives CDR1 MNHEY, CDR2 SVGAGI. This CDR3 region has 14 residues. Trimming removed 0 bases at V and 5 bases at J, with 10 bases between. CDR3 residues: CASSYSLFRETQYF. The CDR3 DNA reads as TGTGCCAGCAGTTACTCGTTGTTCCGGGAGACCCAGTACTTC.

This clonotype was seen a few times. Since a much larger clone is just one base distant, this may be a read error. The rearrangement uses TRBV6-1 and TRBJ2-5; D ambiguous. CDR1 MNHNS and CDR2 SASEGT come from the germline V gene. This CDR3 contains 13 residues. CDR3 DNA sequence: TGTGCCAGCAGTGAAACGGATCAAGAGACCCGGTACTTC. The encoded protein is CASSETDQETRYF.

This clonotype was counted at least ten times. The chain uses TRBV2 and TRBJ2-7, with D perhaps TRBD2 (6 bases). Germline V gene sequence: CDR1 SNHLY, CDR2 FYNNEI. V was pared by 5 bases and J by 5 bases, with 13 bases between. The CDR3 is made up of 13 amino acids. The CDR3 sequence: CASSTWRGNEQYF. The DNA for the CDR3 is TGTGCCAGCAGTACCTGGAGGGGTAACGAGCAGTACTTC.